Below are 2 T cell receptor beta chains sequenced from a single sample in a study of T cells after somatic rescue of genetic block. Libraries were prepared by immunoSEQ multiplex PCR; TCRdb keeps only in-frame clonotypes and omits some of them. The sample lists about 120,000 clones, 75% to 95% seen once, with about 1.5% in the top ten. Specimen: peripheral blood mononuclear cells (PBMCs). The source of these receptors is a woman younger than 35.

This clone was detected only once. The chain carries TRBV6-1 and TRBJ2-7; no clear D. CDR3 size: 15 residues. Between the trimmed V and J ends, which lost 2 bases and 2 bases, there was a span of 13 bases. Germline CDR1 reads MNHNS; CDR2 reads SASEGT. CDR3 amino acids: CASSETLGSTYEQYF. Written as DNA, the CDR3 is TGTGCCAGCAGTGAAACCCTCGGAAGTACCTACGAGCAGTACTTC.

V and J are TRBV11-2 and TRBJ2-7; 8 bases line up with TRBD1. This CDR3 has 14 residues. Germline CDR1 reads SGHAT; CDR2 reads FQNNGV. J lost 4 bases, V lost 5 bases, and 7 bases had no gene match. The CDR3 is CASSLGQGEYEQYF. CDR3 nucleotides: TGTGCCAGCAGCCTTGGACAGGGAGAATACGAGCAGTACTTC.